This T cell receptor beta chain was sequenced in a study of cytomegalovirus exposure and HLA in healthy donors. Overall study context: A preliminary data release comprised approximately 85 million unique TCRs obtained from HLA-typed donors. Points from the study as a whole: Other equally common chains were less clonally expanded than HLA-associated TCR beta chains, a later analysis showed. Excluded: some indistinguishable V segments such as TRBV6-2 and TRBV6-3. In an earlier analysis, in around 590 donors, most V segments appeared productive either ~90% or ~30% of the time.

PCR amplification relied on 60 Vbeta primers (plus 13 Jbeta primers). This table comes from immunoSEQ multiplex PCR, and its TCRdb copy is limited to in-frame clones, with some not included. The data hold 280,000 or so clones, with over 85% observed a single time. There are 17 residues in the CDR3. The germline CDR1 and CDR2 sequences are SGHDT and YYEEEE. Trimming removed 4 bases from V and 5 bases from J; junction bases left unmatched: 14. As concerns this clone: The antigen is unknown.

The chain recombines TRBV5-6 with TRBJ1-5, with 8 bases matching TRBD1. The sample was PBMCs. The TCR comes from a woman under 30 in good health and CMV-seronegative. The CDR3: CASSPHGGHRGDQPQHF. The CDR3 DNA is TGTGCCAGCAGCCCCCACGGAGGGCACAGGGGGGATCAGCCCCAGCATTTT.